This TCR beta chain was recorded in a study of regulatory T cells in long-lasting Graves disease. At the level of the study: Disease was considered persistent Graves' disease after over 5 years of antithyroid drugs (with positive TSH receptor antibodies). Whole-study findings and limits: The study found persistent patients shared more public clonotypes (over 2,500) than new patients (about 1,000).

V lost 1 base to trimming and J lost 6 bases, with 15 bases between them. In germline, CDR1 is SGHDN, CDR2 FVKESK. The CDR3 has 15 amino acids. iRepertoire HTBI primers and Arm-PCR of CDR3 regions built TCR beta libraries. MiXCR, run by TCRdb on the multiplex PCR reads, gives a single entry per CDR3 protein. The sample consists of about 300,000 distinct CDR3 sequences, 20% to 25% of them appearing once. This clonotype was counted a few times. Antigen unknown. Time point specified: persistent/refractory GD, antithyroid drugs over 5 years with positive TRAb. RNA from PBMCs was the source of the TCR library. Patients were enrolled at an endocrinology department in Xi'an, China.

The sequence derives from a female donor with Graves disease. The rearrangement links TRBV14 to TRBJ1-2; perhaps TRBD1 as D (6 bases). The specimen was peripheral blood mononuclear cells (PBMCs), collected when the disease was refractory, from a patient treated with antithyroid drugs. In DNA, the CDR3 is TGTGCCAGCAGCCAAGCAAGGACGGGGGGCCATGGCTACACCTTC. Translating it yields CASSQARTGGHGYTF.